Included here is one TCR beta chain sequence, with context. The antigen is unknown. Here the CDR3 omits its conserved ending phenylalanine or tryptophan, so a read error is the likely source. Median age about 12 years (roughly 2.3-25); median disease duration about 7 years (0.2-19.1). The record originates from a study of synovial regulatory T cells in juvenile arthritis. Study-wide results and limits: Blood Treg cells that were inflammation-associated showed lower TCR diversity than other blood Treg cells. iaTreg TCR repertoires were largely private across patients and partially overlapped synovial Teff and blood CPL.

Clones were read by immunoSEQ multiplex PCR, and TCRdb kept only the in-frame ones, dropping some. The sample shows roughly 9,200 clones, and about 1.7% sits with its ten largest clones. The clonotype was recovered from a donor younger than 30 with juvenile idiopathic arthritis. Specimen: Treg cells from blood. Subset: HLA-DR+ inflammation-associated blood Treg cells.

Here the CDR3 reads CASSQYTGGDDEQHL. The gene calls are TRBV4-1 and TRBJ2-7; absent DNA, TCRdb's TRBD1 call cannot be checked. This CDR3 is 15 amino acids long. DNA was not recorded. CDR1 and CDR2 from the germline V gene are MGHRA and YSYEKL.